This TCR beta chain was profiled in a study of T cell repertoires in cytomegalovirus infection. For the study at large: The public TCR beta signatures pointed to both CMV infection and matching HLA type.

Comments on this clonotype: What it binds is not known.

Study-level points and caveats: Clonotypes of TCR beta that were HLA-C-restricted and CMV-specific dominated the ex vivo response. Cumulative public TCR beta family frequency identified carriers of CMV plus the relevant HLA.

One entry per CDR3 protein, called by TCRdb with MiXCR from the reads. The sample has more than 350,000 distinct CDR3 sequences, under 40% seen once. This receptor was obtained from a human donor in good health (CMV status not recorded). Some clones in this sample may be carry-over from other donors' samples. The sequenced sample was PBMCs.

CDR3 bases: TGTGCCACCAGTAGCGCCGGGACAGGGATCAATCAGCCCCAGCATTTT. Amino acids: CATSSAGTGINQPQHF. The rearrangement joins TRBV15 to TRBJ1-5; TRBD1 agrees at 9 bases. Germline V gene sequence: CDR1 LNHNV, CDR2 YYDKDF (reference sequence). V shed 6 bases and J 3 bases; nucleotides not matched to a gene: 9. This CDR3 has 16 amino acids.